This passage covers 29 T cell receptor beta chains from one sample sequenced in a study of identical twins. TCRdb recomputed calls from the 5' RACE reads with MiXCR, one row per CDR3 protein. The sample lists around 1.7 million distinct CDR3 sequences; about 30% were seen once. The sequencing input was cord blood. These receptors all stem from a newborn girl in good health.

This clonotype appeared many times. J is TRBJ2-1 and V is TRBV13, with TRBD2 matching 10 bases. The ends lost 7 bases at V and 0 bases at J; junction bases unmatched: 3. Per germline, CDR1 PRHDT and CDR2 FYEKMQ (reference sequence). This CDR3 has 15 amino acids. CDR3 sequence: CASTPSGSSYNEQFF. The CDR3 DNA follows: TGTGCCAGCACCCCTAGCGGGAGCTCCTACAATGAGCAGTTCTTC.

This clonotype was seen many times. V is TRBV7-9 and J is TRBJ2-3; D uncertain. The germline V gene encodes CDR1 SEHNR and CDR2 FQNEAQ (reference sequence). V gave up 3 bases and J gave up 0 bases, with 10 bases separating them. There are 15 residues in the CDR3. The CDR3 sequence is CASSLAVASTDTQYF. The CDR3 nucleotides read TGTGCCAGCAGCTTGGCCGTCGCTAGCACAGATACGCAGTATTTT.

The gene calls are TRBV20-1 and TRBJ1-5; no clear D gene. V lost 0 bases to trimming and J lost 9 bases, with 18 bases between them. The germline gives CDR1 DFQATT, CDR2 SNEGSKA (reference sequence). The CDR3 sequence is 15 residues long. CDR3 sequence reads: CSARDGSPLSGPQHF. DNA for the CDR3: TGCAGTGCTAGAGATGGTTCCCCGCTGTCGGGGCCCCAGCATTTT.

DNA for the CDR3: TGTGCCAGTAGTATTATTGACAGTAACTATGGCTACACCTTC. Its protein product is CASSIIDSNYGYTF. This sequence joins TRBV19 and TRBJ1-2, with a tentative D call TRBD1 (5 bases). CDR1 is LNHDA and CDR2 is SQIVND in the germline V gene (reference sequence). CDR3 length equals 14 residues. V was shortened by 3 bases and J by 1 base, with 9 bases between the two germline ends.

The V gene is TRBV9, the J gene TRBJ2-3; D might be TRBD1 (6 bases). V lost 0 bases and J 2 bases, leaving 10 bases between the germline ends. Germline lookup yields CDR1 SGDLS and CDR2 YYNGEE. The CDR3 has 15 amino acids. Here the CDR3 reads CASSVGGPPTDTQYF. CDR3 DNA: TGTGCCAGCAGCGTAGGGGGGCCGCCCACAGATACGCAGTATTTT.

The chain is built from TRBV7-9 and TRBJ1-1; 7 bases match TRBD1. Trimming removed 1 base from V and 4 bases from J; junction bases left unmatched: 3. The CDR3 is 14 amino acids. In germline, CDR1 is SEHNR, CDR2 FQNEAQ (reference sequence). The CDR3 bases are TGTGCCAGCAGCTTAGTGTCAGGGGGCACTGAAGCTTTCTTT. Translating it yields CASSLVSGGTEAFF. Supplemented by reference TRBV7-9 and TRBJ1-1, the full variable domain reads DTGVSQNPRHKITKRGQNVTFRCDPISEHNRLYWYRQTLGQGPEFLTYFQNEAQLEKSRLLSDRFSAERPKGSFSTLEIQRTEQGDSAMYLCASSLVSGGTEAFFGQGTRLTVV.

This sequence joins TRBV5-1 and TRBJ2-3, with TRBD2 matching over 12 bases. This CDR3 is 16 amino acids long. V gave up 2 bases and J gave up 6 bases; unmatched junction bases: 7. In germline, CDR1 is SGHRS, CDR2 YFSETQ. Here the CDR3 DNA reads TGCGCCAGCAGCTTCCGGACTAGCGGGGTAGGGGATACGCAGTATTTT. This gives the protein CASSFRTSGVGDTQYF.

This clonotype was detected once. The chain has TRBV4-2 and TRBJ2-7, with D maybe TRBD2 (5 bases). The germline V gene has CDR1 LGHNA and CDR2 YNFKEQ. This CDR3 region has 16 residues. The V end lost 0 bases, the J end lost 2 bases, and 14 bases lay between the germline ends. The DNA for the CDR3 is TGTGCCAGCAGCCAAGAAGGGCTAGCAGATCCCTACGAGCAGTACTTC. It encodes CASSQEGLADPYEQYF.

This clonotype was observed a few times. The chain carries TRBV7-8 and TRBJ2-1; TRBD2 might be the D (6 bases). Germline lookup yields CDR1 SGHVS and CDR2 FQNEAQ. Trimming pared 4 bases from V and 1 base from J, leaving 14 bases between. The CDR3 sequence is 16 residues long. CDR3 sequence: CASSSPWRASYNEQFF. CDR3 nucleotide sequence: TGTGCCAGCAGCTCCCCTTGGAGGGCGTCCTACAATGAGCAGTTCTTC.

The genes are TRBV7-2 and TRBJ2-5, with 7 bases aligning to TRBD2. This CDR3 spans 15 amino acids. J was trimmed by 11 bases and V by 4 bases; bases with no gene match: 16. Per germline, CDR1 SGHTA and CDR2 FQGNSA. The CDR3 spells CASSSSTSLFNEQYF. For the CDR3, the DNA is TGTGCCAGCAGCTCGTCGACTAGCTTATTCAATGAGCAGTACTTC.

This sequence joins TRBV20-1 and TRBJ2-3, with TRBD2 matching 10 bases. Germline values: CDR1 DFQATT, CDR2 SNEGSKA (reference sequence). CDR3 length: 14 residues. V was clipped by 8 bases and J by 1 base; unmatched bases: 6. This chain's CDR3 is CSRPGLAGTDTQYF. The CDR3 DNA follows: TGCAGTAGACCCGGACTAGCGGGCACAGATACGCAGTATTTT.

This clonotype turned up a few times. The chain is built from TRBV20-1 and TRBJ2-3; 12 bases align to TRBD2. Germline V gene sequence: CDR1 DFQATT, CDR2 SNEGSKA (reference sequence). J gave up 0 bases and V 6 bases, and 7 bases lay outside the gene matches. The CDR3 runs to 16 residues. In DNA form, the CDR3 reads TGCAGTGCGACCCGGACTAGCGGGACTAGCACAGATACGCAGTATTTT. As protein: CSATRTSGTSTDTQYF.

V is TRBV11-2 and J is TRBJ1-5, with D unresolved. Trimming removed 1 base from V and 4 bases from J, with 14 bases in between. Germline V gives CDR1 SGHAT, CDR2 FQNNGV. This CDR3 spans 16 amino acids. The DNA of the CDR3 is TGTGCCAGCAGCTTAGGGCAGGACTGGGATAATCAGCCCCAGCATTTT. The encoded protein is CASSLGQDWDNQPQHF.

The genes are TRBV20-1 and TRBJ2-7, with a weak D call TRBD2 (7 bases). Germline V gene lookup returns CDR1 DFQATT and CDR2 SNEGSKA (reference sequence). The CDR3 consists of 14 residues. The V end lost 0 bases, the J end lost 7 bases, and 16 bases lay between the germline ends. The CDR3: CSAREGGPKAEQYF. DNA for the CDR3: TGCAGTGCTAGAGAGGGGGGGCCTAAAGCTGAGCAGTACTTC.

The chain recombines TRBV4-1 with TRBJ1-2; D is undetermined. This CDR3 is built from 14 residues. The V end was cut by 3 bases, the J end by 3 bases, with 11 bases between. From germline, CDR1 is MGHRA and CDR2 YSYEKL. The CDR3 coding sequence is TGCGCCAGCAGCCAGAGGGCCGGGCACTATGGCTACACCTTC. Its protein product is CASSQRAGHYGYTF.

In this sample, this clonotype turned up many times. V usage is TRBV2 and J usage is TRBJ2-1; TRBD2 might be the D (5 bases). CDR1 and CDR2 from the germline V gene are SNHLY and FYNNEI. This CDR3 has 10 amino acids. V was pared by 8 bases and J by 11 bases, with 10 bases between. The CDR3 is CASGENKQFF. As DNA, the CDR3 is TGTGCCAGCGGGGAGAATAAGCAGTTCTTC.

There are a few counts of this clonotype. This sequence joins TRBV20-1 and TRBJ1-2; D remains unclear. The germline gives CDR1 DFQATT, CDR2 SNEGSKA (reference sequence). The CDR3 covers 12 residues. V lost 4 bases to trimming and J lost 2 bases, with 8 bases between them. CDR3 DNA sequence: TGCAGTGCTACCGACAAAAACTATGGCTACACCTTC. Translated: CSATDKNYGYTF.

This clonotype was picked up many times. The rearrangement links TRBV4-2 to TRBJ2-5, with D possibly being TRBD2 (5 bases). This CDR3 has 15 amino acids. Germline V gene sequence: CDR1 LGHNA, CDR2 YNFKEQ. V was shortened by 0 bases and J by 1 base, with 9 bases between the two germline ends. Written as DNA, the CDR3 is TGTGCCAGCAGCCAAGATCCTCTAGCCCAAGAGACCCAGTACTTC. Translation gives CASSQDPLAQETQYF.

This rearrangement joins TRBV2 to TRBJ1-5; no clear D gene. Trimming took off 4 bases at V and 3 bases at J, with 10 bases between the two ends. Germline loops: CDR1 SNHLY, CDR2 FYNNEI. The CDR3 length is 14 residues. CDR3 protein: CASSVLGPNQPQHF. For the CDR3, the DNA is TGTGCCAGCAGTGTATTAGGGCCCAATCAGCCCCAGCATTTT.

Remarks on this clonotype: Given a much more abundant clone one base away, this may be a read error. The genes are TRBV4-2 and TRBJ1-5, with D perhaps matching TRBD1 (5 bases). Per germline, CDR1 LGHNA and CDR2 YNFKEQ. CDR3 size: 16 residues. The CDR3 nucleotides are TGTGCCAGCGGCCAAGACAGCCTCTATAGCAATCAGCCCCAGCATTTT. Residues: CASGQDSLYSNQPQHF.

Worth noting for this clonotype: This may be a read error, as it is one base from a much larger clone. This chain links TRBV5-1 with TRBJ2-1; perhaps TRBD1 as D (6 bases). Germline V CDR1 and CDR2: SGHRS, YFSETQ. This CDR3 spans 12 amino acids. The ends were cut back, 4 bases at V and 10 bases at J, with 12 bases in the middle. CDR3 coding DNA: TGCGCCAGCAGCCGGGACATCTACGAGCAGTTCTTC. It codes for CASSRDIYEQFF.

As concerns this clonotype: A much larger clone is a single base away; this may be a read error. This rearrangement joins TRBV27 to TRBJ2-4; D not resolved. The J call may be faulty, since TRBJ2-7 better matches the DNA end. Germline CDR1 is MNHEY and CDR2 is SMNVEV (reference sequence). The CDR3 contains 16 residues. The CDR3: CAGSFSGHLLNYEQYF. CDR3 DNA sequence: TGTGCCGGCAGTTTTTCCGGGCACCTCTTAAACTACGAGCAGTACTTC.

This clonotype was recorded at least ten times. Written as DNA, the CDR3 is TGTGCCAGCAGTTTACGACAGGGTTTCTATGGCTACACCTTC. Translation: CASSLRQGFYGYTF. This sequence joins TRBV27 and TRBJ1-2, with TRBD1 matching over 7 bases. The CDR3 totals 14 residues. J lost 4 bases, V lost 2 bases, and 4 bases had no gene match. Germline loops: CDR1 MNHEY, CDR2 SMNVEV (reference sequence).

There are a few counts of this clonotype. The chain has TRBV5-1 and TRBJ2-3, with D tentatively TRBD2 (5 bases). The CDR3 covers 17 residues. V was cut by 3 bases and J by 3 bases, with 20 bases left in between. The germline gives CDR1 SGHRS, CDR2 YFSETQ. The DNA for the CDR3 is TGCGCCAGCAGCTCGGGGTTAGGAGCGTCTGATACAGATACGCAGTATTTT. It specifies CASSSGLGASDTDTQYF.

This clonotype has only a few counts. This chain uses TRBV5-8 with TRBJ1-4; 9 bases fit TRBD1. The germline V gene encodes CDR1 SGHTS and CDR2 YDEGEE. This CDR3 comprises 16 residues. The trim removed 4 bases at V and 8 bases at J, leaving 12 bases unmatched. CDR3 sequence reads: CASSEVHRGRREKLFF. The CDR3 DNA follows: TGTGCCAGCAGCGAGGTCCACAGGGGGCGTCGGGAAAAACTGTTTTTT.

The chain is built from TRBV5-1 and TRBJ2-5; 14 bases are a match to TRBD2. Germline CDR1 is SGHRS and CDR2 is YFSETQ. This CDR3 is 18 amino acids long. Trimming removed 2 bases from V and 1 base from J; junction bases left unmatched: 7. CDR3 sequence: CASSLGLAGGRVQETQYF. The CDR3 DNA follows: TGCGCCAGCAGCTTAGGACTAGCGGGAGGCCGAGTCCAAGAGACCCAGTACTTC. The full variable domain, completed using reference TRBV5-1 and TRBJ2-5, is KAGVTQTPRYLIKTRGQQVTLSCSPISGHRSVSWYQQTPGQGLQFLFEYFSETQRNKGNFPGRFSGRQFSNSRSEMNVSTLELGDSALYLCASSLGLAGGRVQETQYFGPGTRLLVL.

There are a few counts of this clonotype. J is TRBJ2-5 and V is TRBV28; TRBD2 matches at 9 bases. This CDR3 region has 16 residues. Per the germline V gene, CDR1 is MDHEN and CDR2 is SYDVKM. J gave up 2 bases and V 5 bases, and 9 bases lay outside the gene matches. The CDR3 protein is CASSPRKSGRQETQYF. Written as DNA, the CDR3 is TGTGCCAGCAGTCCGAGAAAGAGCGGGAGGCAAGAGACCCAGTACTTC.

The genes are TRBV10-2 and TRBJ2-2; 11 positions match TRBD2. After removal of 8 bases from V and 4 bases from J, the junction contained 6 bases not matched to a gene. This CDR3 spans 15 amino acids. CDR1 WSHSY and CDR2 SAAADI come from the germline V gene. The CDR3 sequence: CASLSGTSGTGELFF. CDR3 sequence (DNA): TGCGCCAGCCTGTCGGGGACTAGCGGCACCGGGGAGCTGTTTTTT.

The rearrangement links TRBV4-2 to TRBJ2-1; no firm D call. The end of the DNA fits TRBJ2-7 better, so the J call may be wrong. The CDR3 consists of 19 residues. The germline CDR1 and CDR2 sequences are LGHNA and YNFKEQ. The CDR3 here is CASSQDRIGLRSSYNEQYF. CDR3 nucleotide sequence: TGTGCCAGCAGCCAAGATCGCATTGGGCTTCGAAGCTCCTACAATGAGCAGTACTTC.